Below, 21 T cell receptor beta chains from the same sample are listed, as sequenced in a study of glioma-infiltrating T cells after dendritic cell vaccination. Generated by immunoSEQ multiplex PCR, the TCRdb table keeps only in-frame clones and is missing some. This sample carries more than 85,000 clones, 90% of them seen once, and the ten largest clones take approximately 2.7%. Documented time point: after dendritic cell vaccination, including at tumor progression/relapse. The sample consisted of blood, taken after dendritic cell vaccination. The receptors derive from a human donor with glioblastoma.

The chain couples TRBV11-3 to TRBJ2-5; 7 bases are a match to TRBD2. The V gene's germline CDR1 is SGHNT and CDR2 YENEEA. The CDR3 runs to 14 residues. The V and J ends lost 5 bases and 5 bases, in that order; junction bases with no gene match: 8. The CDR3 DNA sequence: TGTGCCAGCAGCCCGGGACTGCGGGGGGAGACCCAGTACTTC. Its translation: CASSPGLRGETQYF. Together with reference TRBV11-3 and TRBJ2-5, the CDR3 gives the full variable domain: EAGVVQSPRYKIIEKKQPVAFWCNPISGHNTLYWYLQNLGQGPELLIRYENEEAVDDSQLPKDRFSAERLKGVDSTLKIQPAELGDSAVYLCASSPGLRGETQYFGPGTRLLVL.

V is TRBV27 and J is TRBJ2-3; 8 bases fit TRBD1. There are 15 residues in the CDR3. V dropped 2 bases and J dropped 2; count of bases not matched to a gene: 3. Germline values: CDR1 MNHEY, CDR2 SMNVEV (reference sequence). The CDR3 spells CASSLRTGITDTQYF. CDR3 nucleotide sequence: TGTGCCAGCAGTTTAAGGACAGGGATCACAGATACGCAGTATTTT.

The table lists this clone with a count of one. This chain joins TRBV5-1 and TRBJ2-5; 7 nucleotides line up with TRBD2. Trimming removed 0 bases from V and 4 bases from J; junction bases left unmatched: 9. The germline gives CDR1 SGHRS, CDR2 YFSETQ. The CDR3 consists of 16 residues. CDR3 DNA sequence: TGCGCCAGCAGCTTGGCCGGGGGGAGTGGGGGAGAGACCCAGTACTTC. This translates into CASSLAGGSGGETQYF.

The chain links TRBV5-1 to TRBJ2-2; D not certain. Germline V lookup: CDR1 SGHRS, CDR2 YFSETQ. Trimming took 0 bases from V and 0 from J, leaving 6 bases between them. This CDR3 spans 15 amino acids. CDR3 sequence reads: CASSLVQTNTGELFF. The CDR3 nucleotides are TGCGCCAGCAGCTTGGTTCAGACGAACACCGGGGAGCTGTTTTTT.

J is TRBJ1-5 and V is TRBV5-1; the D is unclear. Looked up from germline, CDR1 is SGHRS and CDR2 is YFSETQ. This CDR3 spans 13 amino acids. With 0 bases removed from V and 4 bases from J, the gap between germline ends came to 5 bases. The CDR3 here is CASSLDLNQPQHF. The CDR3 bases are TGCGCCAGCAGCTTGGATCTAAATCAGCCCCAGCATTTT.

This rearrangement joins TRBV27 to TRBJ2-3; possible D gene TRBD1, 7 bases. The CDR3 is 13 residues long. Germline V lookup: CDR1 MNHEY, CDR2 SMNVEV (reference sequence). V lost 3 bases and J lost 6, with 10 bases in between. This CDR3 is CASSFPGGDTQYF. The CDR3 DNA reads TGTGCCAGCAGTTTCCCAGGGGGGGATACGCAGTATTTT.

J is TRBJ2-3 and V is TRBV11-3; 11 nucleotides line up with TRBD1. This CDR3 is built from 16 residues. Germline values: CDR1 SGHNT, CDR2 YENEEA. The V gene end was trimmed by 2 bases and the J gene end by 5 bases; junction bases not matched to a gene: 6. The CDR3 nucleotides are TGTGCCAGCAGCTTAAGCCCGGACAGGGGGCGAGATACGCAGTATTTT. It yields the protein CASSLSPDRGRDTQYF. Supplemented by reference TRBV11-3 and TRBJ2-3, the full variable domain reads EAGVVQSPRYKIIEKKQPVAFWCNPISGHNTLYWYLQNLGQGPELLIRYENEEAVDDSQLPKDRFSAERLKGVDSTLKIQPAELGDSAVYLCASSLSPDRGRDTQYFGPGTRLTVL.

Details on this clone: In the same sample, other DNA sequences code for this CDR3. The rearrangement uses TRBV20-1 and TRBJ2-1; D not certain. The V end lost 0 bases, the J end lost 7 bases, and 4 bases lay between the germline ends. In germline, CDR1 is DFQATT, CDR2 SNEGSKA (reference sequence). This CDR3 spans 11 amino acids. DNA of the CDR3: TGCAGTGCTAGAGATAGAAATGAGCAGTTCTTC. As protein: CSARDRNEQFF.

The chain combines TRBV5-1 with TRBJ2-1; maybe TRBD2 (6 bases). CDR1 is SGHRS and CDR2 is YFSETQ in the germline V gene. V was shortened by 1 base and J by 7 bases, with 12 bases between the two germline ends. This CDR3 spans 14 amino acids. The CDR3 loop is CASSLLRGKNEQFF. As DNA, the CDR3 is TGCGCCAGCAGCTTGTTACGGGGGAAAAATGAGCAGTTCTTC.

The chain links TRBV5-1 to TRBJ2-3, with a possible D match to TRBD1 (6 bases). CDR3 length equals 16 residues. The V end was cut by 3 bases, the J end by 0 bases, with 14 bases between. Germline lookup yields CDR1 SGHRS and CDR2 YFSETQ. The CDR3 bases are TGCGCCAGCAGCTGGGGGCGAGTAACTAGCACAGATACGCAGTATTTT. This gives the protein CASSWGRVTSTDTQYF.

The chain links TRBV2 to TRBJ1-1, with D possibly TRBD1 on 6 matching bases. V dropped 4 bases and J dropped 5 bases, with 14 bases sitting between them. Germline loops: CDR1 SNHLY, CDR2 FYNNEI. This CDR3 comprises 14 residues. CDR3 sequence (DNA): TGTGCCAGCAGTGGGGGGCGATCGGGGACTGAAGCTTTCTTT. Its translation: CASSGGRSGTEAFF.

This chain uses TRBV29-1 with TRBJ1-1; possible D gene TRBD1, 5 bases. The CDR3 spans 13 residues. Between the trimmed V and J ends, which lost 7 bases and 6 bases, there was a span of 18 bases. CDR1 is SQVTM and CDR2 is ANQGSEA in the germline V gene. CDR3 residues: CSALIGVLAEAFF. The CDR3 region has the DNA TGCAGCGCCCTGATAGGGGTTCTAGCTGAAGCTTTCTTT.

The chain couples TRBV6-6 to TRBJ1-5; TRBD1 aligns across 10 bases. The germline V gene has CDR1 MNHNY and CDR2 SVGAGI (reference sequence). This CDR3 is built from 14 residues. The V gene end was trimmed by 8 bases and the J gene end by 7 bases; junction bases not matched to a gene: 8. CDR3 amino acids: CASLPGQGPQPQHF. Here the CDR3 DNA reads TGTGCCAGCCTCCCGGGACAGGGGCCCCAGCCCCAGCATTTT.

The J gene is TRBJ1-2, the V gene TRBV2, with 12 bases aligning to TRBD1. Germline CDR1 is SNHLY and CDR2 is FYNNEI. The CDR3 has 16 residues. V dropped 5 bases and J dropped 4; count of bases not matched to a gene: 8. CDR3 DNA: TGTGCCAGCAGTCCCGGGACAGGGGGCATTGGCTATGGCTACACCTTC. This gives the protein CASSPGTGGIGYGYTF.

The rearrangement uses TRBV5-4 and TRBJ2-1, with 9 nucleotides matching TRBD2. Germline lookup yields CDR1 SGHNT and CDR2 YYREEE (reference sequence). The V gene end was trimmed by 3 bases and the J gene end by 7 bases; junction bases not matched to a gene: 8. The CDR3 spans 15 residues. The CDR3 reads CASSSLAGMRNEQFF. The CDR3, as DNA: TGTGCCAGCAGCTCCCTAGCGGGAATGCGGAATGAGCAGTTCTTC. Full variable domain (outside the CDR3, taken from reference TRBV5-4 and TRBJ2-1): ETGVTQSPTHLIKTRGQQVTLRCSSQSGHNTVSWYQQALGQGPQFIFQYYREEENGRGNFPPRFSGLQFPNYSSELNVNALELDDSALYLCASSSLAGMRNEQFFGPGTRLTVL.

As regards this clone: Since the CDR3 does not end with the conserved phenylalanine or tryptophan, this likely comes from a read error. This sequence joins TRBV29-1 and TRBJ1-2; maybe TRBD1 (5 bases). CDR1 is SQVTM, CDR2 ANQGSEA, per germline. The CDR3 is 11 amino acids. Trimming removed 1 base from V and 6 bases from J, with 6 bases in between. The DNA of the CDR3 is TGCAGCGTTGAAGCCAGGGATGGCTACACCCTC. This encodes CSVEARDGYTL.

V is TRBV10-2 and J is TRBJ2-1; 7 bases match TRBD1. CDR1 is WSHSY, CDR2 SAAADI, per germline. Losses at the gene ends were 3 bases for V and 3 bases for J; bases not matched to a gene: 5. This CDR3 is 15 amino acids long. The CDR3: CASSEKGADYNEQFF. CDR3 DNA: TGCGCCAGCAGTGAAAAGGGGGCGGACTACAATGAGCAGTTCTTC.

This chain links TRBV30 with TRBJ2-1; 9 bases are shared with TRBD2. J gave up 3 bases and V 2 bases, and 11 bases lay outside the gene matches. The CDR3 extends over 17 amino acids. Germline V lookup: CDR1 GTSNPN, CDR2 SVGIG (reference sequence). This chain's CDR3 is CAWSFSEGLAIYNEQFF. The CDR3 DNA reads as TGTGCCTGGAGTTTTTCCGAGGGACTAGCTATCTACAATGAGCAGTTCTTC.

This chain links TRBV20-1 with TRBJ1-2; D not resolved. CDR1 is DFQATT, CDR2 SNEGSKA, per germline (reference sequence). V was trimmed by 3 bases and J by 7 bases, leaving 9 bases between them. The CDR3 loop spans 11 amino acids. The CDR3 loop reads CSARELVGYTF. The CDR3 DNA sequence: TGCAGTGCTAGGGAGTTGGTTGGCTACACCTTC.

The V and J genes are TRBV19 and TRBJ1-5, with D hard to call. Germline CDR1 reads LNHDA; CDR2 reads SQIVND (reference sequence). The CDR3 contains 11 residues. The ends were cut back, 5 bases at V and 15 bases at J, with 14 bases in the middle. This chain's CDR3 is CASSELGARHF. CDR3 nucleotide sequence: TGTGCCAGTAGTGAATTGGGAGCACGGCATTTT.

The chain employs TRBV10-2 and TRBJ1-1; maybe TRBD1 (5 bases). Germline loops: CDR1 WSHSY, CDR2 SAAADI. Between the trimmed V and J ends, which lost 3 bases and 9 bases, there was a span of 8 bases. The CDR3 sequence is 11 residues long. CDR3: CASSDGAKAFF. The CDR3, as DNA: TGCGCCAGCAGTGATGGGGCCAAAGCTTTCTTT.